This T cell receptor (beta chain) was observed in a study of regulatory T cells in long-lasting Graves disease. Study information: Patients with persistent Graves' disease had over 5 years of antithyroid drugs and persistent TSH receptor antibodies. Notes on the study in general: Study of thyroid tissue was not done, with only peripheral blood studied.

Time point reported: persistent/refractory GD, antithyroid drugs over 5 years with positive TRAb. PBMC RNA served as the TCR library source. In regard to this clonotype: Antigen unknown.

Combining iRepertoire HTBI primers with Arm-PCR of CDR3 regions, the authors built TCR beta libraries. Study processing details: Across samples, 62 TRBV and 12 to 15 TRBJ segments were found. TCRdb reprocessed the multiplex PCR reads via MiXCR and lists one record per CDR3 protein. The V and J calls and clone size come from TCRdb's table, not from the authors' own analysis. The table shows 650,000 to 700,000 distinct CDR3 sequences, with approximately 31% occurring only once. The sequenced sample was peripheral blood mononuclear cells (PBMCs), obtained when the disease was refractory, from a patient treated with antithyroid drugs. This receptor was identified in a female donor with Graves disease.

The DNA for the CDR3 is TGCAGTGCTAGAGATAAGAAGGGGTCTTGGACTACCCAGCCCCAGCATTTT. It is translated as CSARDKKGSWTTQPQHF. The gene calls are TRBV20-1 and TRBJ1-5; D is perhaps TRBD1 (5 bases). The CDR3 covers 17 residues. V was shortened by 0 bases and J by 7 bases, with 22 bases between the two germline ends. The germline CDR1 and CDR2 sequences are DFQATT and SNEGSKA (reference sequence).